At least ten counts were recorded for the clone carrying this T cell receptor beta chain. Its target is not known. This sample is part of a study of regulatory T cells in long-lasting Graves disease. Broader study findings: Persistent disease preferred TRBV28, TRBJ1-2 and TRBJ2-5; new disease, TRBV20-1 and TRBJ2-1. Possibly, accuracy suffered from the small sample size.

Arm-PCR of CDR3 regions and iRepertoire HTBI primers were the basis on which TCR beta libraries were built. TCRdb used MiXCR to reprocess the multiplex PCR reads, holding one entry per CDR3 protein. The sample records 300,000 to 500,000 distinct CDR3 sequences, around 21% being singletons. Time point denoted: persistent/refractory GD, antithyroid drugs over 5 years with positive TRAb. With RNA extracted from PBMCs as input, the TCR library was made. By American Thyroid Association guidelines, Graves' disease was diagnosed in the cohort. Germline V gives CDR1 SGHTA, CDR2 FQGTGA. The CDR3 has 13 amino acids. V shed 1 base and J shed 6 bases, with 6 bases lying between them.

The chain couples TRBV7-3 to TRBJ2-2; D unclear. The input for sequencing was peripheral blood mononuclear cells (PBMCs), taken when the disease was refractory, from a patient treated with antithyroid drugs. This TCR derives from a female donor with Graves disease. The CDR3 spells CASSLSVPGELFF. CDR3 DNA: TGTGCCAGCAGCTTAAGCGTCCCCGGGGAGCTGTTTTTT. The full variable domain, in which reference TRBV7-3 and TRBJ2-2 provide the parts outside the CDR3, is GAGVSQTPSNKVTEKGKYVELRCDPISGHTALYWYRQSLGQGPEFLIYFQGTGAADDSGLPNDRFFAVRPEGSVSTLKIQRTERGDSAVYLCASSLSVPGELFFGEGSRLTVL.